Listed below are T cell receptor beta chains from one sample, sequenced in a study of cytomegalovirus exposure and HLA in healthy donors. Using immunoSEQ multiplex PCR, the repertoire was profiled, and TCRdb retains in-frame clones only, with some absent. This sample has 100,000 to 150,000 clones, with around two thirds found just once. Sequences were obtained from PBMCs. These receptors all come from a man aged 55 to 70 in good health and CMV-seropositive. The CDR3 runs from the conserved cysteine through the conserved F or W. D genes are given only for firm matches. Clone size is stated in some rows and not others, as once, few, many or a class when expanded.

d_call: -; clone_size: -; j_call: TRBJ1-1; v_call: TRBV5-1; cdr3_aa: CASSSKDSTEAFF; cdr3_nt: TGCGCCAGCAGCTCCAAAGACAGCACTGAAGCTTTCTTT
d_call: -; clone_size: -; j_call: TRBJ1-5; v_call: TRBV21-1; cdr3_aa: CASSNLGQGNQPQHF; cdr3_nt: TGTGCCAGCAGCAACCTGGGACAGGGCAATCAGCCCCAGCATTTT
d_call: TRBD1; clone_size: -; j_call: TRBJ2-7; v_call: TRBV6-1; cdr3_aa: CASSEWDRALSYEQYF; cdr3_nt: TGTGCCAGCAGTGAATGGGACAGGGCCCTCTCCTACGAGCAGTACTTC
d_call: TRBD1; clone_size: few; j_call: TRBJ1-1; v_call: TRBV28; cdr3_aa: CASSPPQTGDTEAFF; cdr3_nt: TGTGCCAGCAGTCCCCCCCAGACAGGGGACACTGAAGCTTTCTTT
d_call: -; clone_size: -; j_call: TRBJ1-1; v_call: TRBV11-2; cdr3_aa: CASSPSGGAEAFF; cdr3_nt: TGTGCCAGCAGCCCCTCCGGGGGGGCTGAAGCTTTCTTT
d_call: -; clone_size: -; j_call: TRBJ1-3; v_call: TRBV6-1; cdr3_aa: CASSEGPVTGGYTIYF; cdr3_nt: TGTGCCAGCAGTGAGGGTCCTGTTACAGGTGGCTACACCATATATTTT
d_call: TRBD2; clone_size: few; j_call: TRBJ2-7; v_call: TRBV5-4; cdr3_aa: CATAARGGSGYEQYF; cdr3_nt: TGTGCCACGGCTGCGCGGGGGGGCTCGGGATACGAGCAGTACTTC
d_call: TRBD1; clone_size: few; j_call: TRBJ2-6; v_call: TRBV16; cdr3_aa: CASSQPGQALSGANVLTF; cdr3_nt: TGTGCCAGCAGCCAACCGGGACAGGCCTTAAGTGGGGCCAACGTCCTGACTTTC
d_call: TRBD1; clone_size: -; j_call: TRBJ1-4; v_call: TRBV5-4; cdr3_aa: CASSLRQGSTNEKLFF; cdr3_nt: TGTGCCAGCAGCTTGCGACAGGGTTCAACTAATGAAAAACTGTTTTTT
d_call: TRBD1; clone_size: -; j_call: TRBJ1-2; v_call: TRBV28; cdr3_aa: CASHQGDYGYTF; cdr3_nt: TGTGCCAGCCACCAGGGGGACTATGGCTACACCTTC
d_call: -; clone_size: once; j_call: TRBJ1-1; v_call: TRBV11-3; cdr3_aa: CASSYRGGKTEAFF; cdr3_nt: TGTGCCAGCAGCTACCGGGGTGGGAAAACTGAAGCTTTCTTT
d_call: -; clone_size: -; j_call: TRBJ2-7; v_call: TRBV6-1; cdr3_aa: CASSWTAAYEQYF; cdr3_nt: TGTGCCAGCAGTTGGACAGCGGCCTACGAGCAGTACTTC
d_call: -; clone_size: -; j_call: TRBJ2-7; v_call: TRBV5-6; cdr3_aa: CASSSGLLASYEQYF; cdr3_nt: TGTGCCAGCAGCTCAGGCCTTCTAGCTTCCTACGAGCAGTACTTC
d_call: -; clone_size: -; j_call: TRBJ2-7; v_call: TRBV4-1; cdr3_aa: CASSQDVVLVTAAYEQYF; cdr3_nt: TGCGCCAGCAGCCAAGATGTGGTGTTGGTGACAGCTGCCTACGAGCAGTACTTC
d_call: TRBD1; clone_size: -; j_call: TRBJ1-2; v_call: TRBV28; cdr3_aa: CASRDRGPYGYTF; cdr3_nt: TGTGCCAGCAGGGACAGGGGCCCCTATGGCTACACCTTC
d_call: -; clone_size: -; j_call: TRBJ1-2; v_call: TRBV4-2; cdr3_aa: CASSQNPMPGIYGYTF; cdr3_nt: TGTGCCAGCAGCCAAAACCCCATGCCAGGGATCTATGGCTACACCTTC
d_call: -; clone_size: once; j_call: TRBJ1-1; v_call: TRBV5-1; cdr3_aa: CASSLAPGNTEAFF; cdr3_nt: TGCGCCAGCAGCTTGGCTCCGGGGAACACTGAAGCTTTCTTT
d_call: -; clone_size: -; j_call: TRBJ2-7; v_call: TRBV30; cdr3_aa: CAWSDGRGNEQYF; cdr3_nt: TGTGCCTGGAGTGATGGCAGGGGAAACGAGCAGTACTTC
d_call: TRBD2; clone_size: -; j_call: TRBJ2-1; v_call: TRBV13; cdr3_aa: CASSTYPSGGANEQFF; cdr3_nt: TGTGCCAGCAGCACCTACCCTAGCGGGGGGGCTAATGAGCAGTTCTTC
d_call: TRBD1; clone_size: -; j_call: TRBJ1-2; v_call: TRBV6-6; cdr3_aa: CASSTGQGRNGYTF; cdr3_nt: TGTGCCAGCAGTACCGGACAGGGGAGGAATGGCTACACCTTC
d_call: -; clone_size: -; j_call: TRBJ1-2; v_call: TRBV4-1; cdr3_aa: CASSQDYRINYGYTF; cdr3_nt: TGCGCCAGCAGCCAAGATTACAGGATAAACTATGGCTACACCTTC
d_call: TRBD1; clone_size: few; j_call: TRBJ2-7; v_call: TRBV6-1; cdr3_aa: CASSMGTGGSYEQYF; cdr3_nt: TGTGCCAGCAGTATGGGGACAGGGGGGTCCTACGAGCAGTACTTC
d_call: TRBD1; clone_size: few; j_call: TRBJ1-6; v_call: TRBV5-1; cdr3_aa: CASSLDTGVDSPLHF; cdr3_nt: TGCGCCAGCAGCTTGGATACAGGGGTCGATTCACCCCTCCACTTT
d_call: TRBD1; clone_size: few; j_call: TRBJ2-6; v_call: TRBV2; cdr3_aa: CASRGQGPDHSGANVLTF; cdr3_nt: TGTGCCAGCAGGGGACAGGGGCCTGACCATTCTGGGGCCAACGTCCTGACTTTC
d_call: TRBD1; clone_size: -; j_call: TRBJ1-5; v_call: TRBV6-6; cdr3_aa: CASSQGQGVDQPQHF; cdr3_nt: TGTGCCAGCAGTCAAGGACAGGGGGTCGATCAGCCCCAGCATTTT
d_call: TRBD1; clone_size: -; j_call: TRBJ1-6; v_call: TRBV6-6; cdr3_aa: CASRRDRDNSPLHF; cdr3_nt: TGTGCCAGCAGAAGGGACAGGGACAATTCACCCCTCCACTTT
d_call: TRBD1; clone_size: -; j_call: TRBJ2-7; v_call: TRBV27; cdr3_aa: CASSIQGASYEQYF; cdr3_nt: TGTGCCAGCAGTATACAGGGGGCATCCTACGAGCAGTACTTC
d_call: TRBD1; clone_size: -; j_call: TRBJ2-7; v_call: TRBV7-3; cdr3_aa: CASSLRGNGQGAAGEQYF; cdr3_nt: TGTGCCAGCAGCTTACGTGGAAACGGACAGGGGGCAGCGGGTGAGCAGTACTTC
d_call: -; clone_size: -; j_call: TRBJ1-6; v_call: TRBV2; cdr3_aa: CASTGVRYSPLHF; cdr3_nt: TGTGCCAGCACGGGAGTTCGGTATTCACCCCTCCACTTT
d_call: -; clone_size: -; j_call: TRBJ2-7; v_call: TRBV15; cdr3_aa: CATSRDRGAYEQYF; cdr3_nt: TGTGCCACCAGCAGAGACAGGGGAGCCTACGAGCAGTACTTC
d_call: -; clone_size: -; j_call: TRBJ2-7; v_call: TRBV5-1; cdr3_aa: CASSLGSGQLSKYF; cdr3_nt: TGCGCCAGCAGCTTGGGCTCAGGACAGTTGTCGAAGTACTTC
d_call: -; clone_size: once; j_call: TRBJ1-1; v_call: TRBV19; cdr3_aa: CASGGSGGMNTEAFF; cdr3_nt: TGTGCCAGTGGGGGTTCTGGAGGGATGAACACTGAAGCTTTCTTT
d_call: -; clone_size: -; j_call: TRBJ2-2; v_call: TRBV5-4; cdr3_aa: CASSYVADTGELFF; cdr3_nt: TGTGCCAGCAGCTACGTGGCGGACACCGGGGAGCTGTTTTTT
d_call: TRBD1; clone_size: -; j_call: TRBJ1-4; v_call: TRBV5-1; cdr3_aa: CASSVQGALNEKLFF; cdr3_nt: TGCGCCAGCAGCGTACAGGGGGCTCTTAATGAAAAACTGTTTTTT
d_call: -; clone_size: -; j_call: TRBJ1-5; v_call: TRBV18; cdr3_aa: CASSRTDYNQPQHF; cdr3_nt: TGTGCCAGCTCACGGACAGATTATAATCAGCCCCAGCATTTT
d_call: -; clone_size: few; j_call: TRBJ1-2; v_call: TRBV9; cdr3_aa: CASSSSQKGWGYTF; cdr3_nt: TGTGCCAGCAGTTCTAGTCAGAAGGGGTGGGGCTACACCTTC
d_call: -; clone_size: -; j_call: TRBJ2-2; v_call: TRBV2; cdr3_aa: CASGGDGELFF; cdr3_nt: TGTGCCAGTGGCGGGGACGGGGAGCTGTTTTTT
d_call: -; clone_size: few; j_call: TRBJ2-5; v_call: TRBV6-5; cdr3_aa: CASSYSLGLRETQYF; cdr3_nt: TGTGCCAGCAGTTACTCGTTGGGGCTTAGGGAGACCCAGTACTTC
d_call: -; clone_size: -; j_call: TRBJ1-3; v_call: TRBV5-4; cdr3_aa: CASSGADFSGNTIYF; cdr3_nt: TGTGCCAGCAGCGGAGCTGACTTCTCTGGAAACACCATATATTTT
d_call: TRBD2; clone_size: few; j_call: TRBJ2-7; v_call: TRBV11-2; cdr3_aa: CASSFTRGGFNEQYF; cdr3_nt: TGTGCCAGCAGCTTTACACGCGGGGGGTTCAACGAGCAGTACTTC
d_call: -; clone_size: -; j_call: TRBJ1-3; v_call: TRBV10-3; cdr3_aa: CAISENAADSGNTIYF; cdr3_nt: TGTGCCATCAGTGAGAATGCGGCCGACTCTGGAAACACCATATATTTT
d_call: -; clone_size: -; j_call: TRBJ2-3; v_call: TRBV5-1; cdr3_aa: CASSLDINTQYF; cdr3_nt: TGCGCCAGCAGCCTGGACATTAATACGCAGTATTTT
d_call: -; clone_size: -; j_call: TRBJ2-5; v_call: TRBV27; cdr3_aa: CASSLNRQAQETQYF; cdr3_nt: TGTGCCAGCAGTCTGAACCGACAGGCCCAAGAGACCCAGTACTTC
d_call: -; clone_size: -; j_call: TRBJ2-7; v_call: TRBV29-1; cdr3_aa: CSVTVSYEQYF; cdr3_nt: TGCAGCGTGACAGTCTCCTACGAGCAGTACTTC
d_call: TRBD2; clone_size: -; j_call: TRBJ2-1; v_call: TRBV5-1; cdr3_aa: CASSLGLAGNNEQFF; cdr3_nt: TGCGCCAGCAGCTTGGGGCTAGCGGGGAACAATGAGCAGTTCTTC
d_call: -; clone_size: few; j_call: TRBJ1-2; v_call: TRBV27; cdr3_aa: CASRSVNYGYTF; cdr3_nt: TGTGCCAGCAGGTCTGTAAACTATGGCTACACCTTC
d_call: -; clone_size: -; j_call: TRBJ1-5; v_call: TRBV5-6; cdr3_aa: CASSLLSSNQPQHF; cdr3_nt: TGTGCCAGCAGCTTGTTATCCAGCAATCAGCCCCAGCATTTT
d_call: -; clone_size: -; j_call: TRBJ2-7; v_call: TRBV5-1; cdr3_aa: CASSLVQDEQYF; cdr3_nt: TGCGCCAGCAGCTTGGTACAGGACGAGCAGTACTTC
d_call: TRBD1; clone_size: -; j_call: TRBJ1-4; v_call: TRBV29-1; cdr3_aa: CSVTGGGEKLFF; cdr3_nt: TGCAGCGTCACAGGGGGAGGTGAAAAACTGTTTTTT
d_call: -; clone_size: -; j_call: TRBJ2-2; v_call: TRBV11-3; cdr3_aa: CASSRGGSAGNTGELFF; cdr3_nt: TGTGCCAGCAGTCGAGGCGGCTCAGCCGGAAACACCGGGGAGCTGTTTTTT
d_call: -; clone_size: -; j_call: TRBJ2-7; v_call: TRBV18; cdr3_aa: CASSIGQFYEQYF; cdr3_nt: TGTGCCAGCTCCATCGGACAGTTCTACGAGCAGTACTTC
d_call: -; clone_size: once; j_call: TRBJ1-3; v_call: TRBV5-5; cdr3_aa: CASSLSRARNTIYF; cdr3_nt: TGTGCCAGCAGCTTGTCCAGGGCCCGAAACACCATATATTTT
d_call: -; clone_size: once; j_call: TRBJ1-5; v_call: TRBV21-1; cdr3_aa: CASSKSSGDRVSCQPQHF; cdr3_nt: TGTGCCAGCAGCAAAAGTTCGGGGGACAGGGTTTCGTGTCAGCCCCAGCATTTT